The rows below give T cell receptor beta chains drawn from one sample of a study of vaccination and CD4 T cells after COVID-19. Each CDR3 protein is one row after TCRdb ran MiXCR on the PCR reads. The data show thousands of distinct CDR3 sequences, about three quarters seen once. No antigens are known for them. The specimen sequenced was CD4+ T cells from blood, cultured in vitro. The receptor source for this set is a human donor who had recovered from COVID-19. CDR3s include the opening cysteine and the closing phenylalanine or tryptophan. D genes are given only for firm matches. Only part of the rows carry a size: once, few, many, or a class if the clone is expanded.

once	TRBV5-4	TRBJ1-1	.	TGTGCCAGCAGCGTAGACGGGAACACTGAAGCTTTCTTT	CASSVDGNTEAFF
few	TRBV20-1	TRBJ1-2	TRBD1	TGCAGTGCTAGCCTAACCGGGACAGGGTATGGCTACACCTTC	CSASLTGTGYGYTF
once	TRBV4-2	TRBJ2-1	.	TGTGCCAGCAGCCAAGATTGGCAGGGCTCCTACAATGAGCAGTTCTTC	CASSQDWQGSYNEQFF
.	TRBV6-5	TRBJ2-5	TRBD2	TGTGCCAGCAGTTACTTTAGACTAGCGGAGCAAGAGACCCAGTACTTC	CASSYFRLAEQETQYF
few	TRBV5-1	TRBJ2-5	.	TGCGCCAGCAGCTTGGCAGGGAAGCCTGGGGAGACCCAGTACTTC	CASSLAGKPGETQYF
.	TRBV7-2	TRBJ1-2	TRBD1	TGTGCCAGCAGCGCATGGCCCCTGACAGGGGAGTATGGCTACACCTTC	CASSAWPLTGEYGYTF
.	TRBV7-2	TRBJ1-1	TRBD1	TGTGCCAGCAGCCCCAGGGGGGACACTGAAGCTTTCTTT	CASSPRGDTEAFF
.	TRBV5-1	TRBJ1-6	.	TGCGCCAGCAGCTTGGGCTATAATTCACCCCTCCACTTT	CASSLGYNSPLHF
few	TRBV20-1	TRBJ2-7	TRBD2	TGCAGTGGGAGCGGGAGGAGCTCCTACGAGCAGTACTTC	CSGSGRSSYEQYF
.	TRBV30	TRBJ1-1	.	TGTGCCTGGAGTTCGATCACTGAAGCTTTCTTT	CAWSSITEAFF
few	TRBV20-1	TRBJ2-7	TRBD2	TGCAGTGCCGAGGGACTAGCGACCTCCTACGAGCAGTACTTC	CSAEGLATSYEQYF
.	TRBV20-1	TRBJ1-2	.	TGCAGTGCTAGACCCCCAGTCTCCTATGGCTACACCTTC	CSARPPVSYGYTF
.	TRBV6-5	TRBJ2-7	.	TGTGCCAGCAGTTACTCGTCAAGTCAGATCGAGCAGTACTTC	CASSYSSSQIEQYF
.	TRBV20-1	TRBJ2-3	.	TGCAGTGCTCACGGGTCTGCGGTCCTCACAGATACGCAGTATTTT	CSAHGSAVLTDTQYF